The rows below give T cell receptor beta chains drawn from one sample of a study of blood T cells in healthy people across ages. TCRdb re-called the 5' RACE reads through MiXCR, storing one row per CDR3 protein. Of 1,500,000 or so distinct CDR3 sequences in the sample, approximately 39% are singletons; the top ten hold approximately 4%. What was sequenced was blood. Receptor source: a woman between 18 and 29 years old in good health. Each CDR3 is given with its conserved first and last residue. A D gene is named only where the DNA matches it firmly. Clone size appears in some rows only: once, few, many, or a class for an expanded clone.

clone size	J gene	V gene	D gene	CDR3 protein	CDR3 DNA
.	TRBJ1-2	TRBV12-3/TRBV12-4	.	CASSPSFTVKRSGYTF	TGTGCCAGCAGTCCCTCCTTCACAGTGAAACGGAGTGGCTACACCTTC
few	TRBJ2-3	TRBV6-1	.	CASSEAPVSGVQYF	TGTGCCAGCAGTGAAGCACCGGTGTCAGGTGTGCAGTATTTT
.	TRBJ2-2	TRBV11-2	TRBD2	CASSPRWGLAGVTGELFF	TGTGCCAGCAGCCCCCGGTGGGGGCTAGCGGGGGTAACCGGGGAGCTGTTTTTT
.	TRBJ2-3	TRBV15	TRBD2	CATSRDPSREGRKLTQYF	TGTGCCACCAGCAGAGATCCGAGTCGGGAGGGGAGAAAGCTTACGCAGTATTTT
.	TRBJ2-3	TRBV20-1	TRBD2	CSAPPAGLAGVMGLDTQYF	TGCAGTGCCCCCCCCGCTGGACTAGCGGGAGTTATGGGGCTGGATACGCAGTATTTT
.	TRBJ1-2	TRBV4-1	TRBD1	CASSHAPPGQVYGYTF	TGCGCCAGCAGCCATGCCCCTCCGGGACAGGTCTATGGCTACACCTTC
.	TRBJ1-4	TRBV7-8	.	CASSLSRGSNEKLFF	TGTGCCAGCAGCCTATCCCGGGGGTCTAATGAAAAACTGTTTTTT
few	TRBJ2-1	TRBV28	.	CASSFVWGRGYYNEQFF	TGTGCCAGCAGTTTCGTCTGGGGCCGGGGGTACTACAATGAGCAGTTCTTC
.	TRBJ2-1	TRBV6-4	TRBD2	CASSPIPGLVIHEQFF	TGTGCCAGCAGCCCAATACCGGGACTAGTAATCCATGAGCAGTTCTTC
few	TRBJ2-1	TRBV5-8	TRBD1	CASSPGQYEQFF	TGTGCCAGCAGCCCGGGACAGTATGAGCAGTTCTTC
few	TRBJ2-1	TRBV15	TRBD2	CATSRVLEPGLDYSSSYNEQFF	TGTGCCACCAGCAGAGTACTTGAACCGGGACTAGATTACTCTAGCTCCTACAATGAGCAGTTCTTC
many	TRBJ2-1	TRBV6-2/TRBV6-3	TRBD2	CASSYSIQGGNEQFF	TGTGCCAGCAGTTACTCGATTCAGGGAGGGAATGAGCAGTTCTTC
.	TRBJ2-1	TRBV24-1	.	CATSGGLLNNEQFF	TGTGCCACCAGTGGGGGACTCCTCAACAATGAGCAGTTCTTC
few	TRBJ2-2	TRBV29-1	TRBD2	CSVEVLAGVPGELFF	TGCAGCGTTGAAGTCTTAGCGGGAGTTCCCGGGGAGCTGTTTTTT
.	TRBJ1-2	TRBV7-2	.	CASSLAGAVGANYGYTF	TGTGCCAGCAGCTTAGCGGGCGCCGTCGGGGCTAACTATGGCTACACCTTC
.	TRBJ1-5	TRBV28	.	CASSNNRDQPQHF	TGTGCCAGCAGCAACAACAGGGACCAGCCCCAGCATTTT